This passage covers 29 T cell receptor beta chains from one sample sequenced in a study of tumor-infiltrating lymphocytes in primary liver carcinoma. With 500 ng total RNA as template and a constant-region primer, TCR beta cDNA was made. The TCR beta library was amplified through three nested multiplex PCR rounds in a modified ARM-PCR procedure. TRBV1-TRBV30 forward and Cbeta reverse primers drove the first two approximately 11-cycle rounds. In TCRdb, the multiplex PCR reads were re-called with MiXCR into one record per CDR3 protein. The sample shows 70,000 to 85,000 distinct CDR3 sequences, 71% of them seen only once. From approximately 20-30 mg of unsorted bulk tissue, DNA and RNA were co-extracted together. The specimen was liver tumor tissue from sampling region 4. Regarding subset: tumor region T4, right-lateral pole. The receptors derive from a woman aged 55-70 years with primary liver carcinoma and hepatitis B virus infection.

This clonotype was seen just once. At one end the junction does not follow the germline gene, possibly because of a read error. The rearrangement uses TRBV5-1 and TRBJ2-2, with TRBD1 matching over 7 bases. Per the germline V gene, CDR1 is SGHRS and CDR2 is YFSETQ. This CDR3 contains 16 residues. CDR3 nucleotides: TGCGCCAGCAGCTTGATGGGACAGAGAAACACCGGGGAGTTGTTTTTT. Its protein product is CASSLMGQRNTGELFF.

The gene calls are TRBV6-5 and TRBJ1-1; maybe TRBD1 (5 bases). There are 12 residues in the CDR3. The ends were cut back, 6 bases at V and 6 bases at J, with 11 bases in the middle. CDR1 is MNHEY and CDR2 is SVGAGI in the germline V gene. CDR3 bases: TGTGCCAGCAGATGGGGCAATTCTGAAGCTTTCTTT. Encoded protein: CASRWGNSEAFF.

With respect to this clonotype: At one end the junction does not follow the germline gene, possibly because of a read error. This chain connects TRBV7-9 to TRBJ2-1; TRBD1 matches at 7 bases. CDR3 size: 15 residues. The germline CDR1 and CDR2 sequences are SEHNR and FQNEAQ (reference sequence). CDR3 sequence: CASRLQGTQYNEQFF. DNA of the CDR3: TGTGCCAGCAGATTACAGGGGACACAGTACAATGAGCAGTTTTTC.

For this clonotype: Here the CDR3 omits its conserved ending phenylalanine or tryptophan, so a read error is the likely source. This chain joins TRBV29-1 and TRBJ2-5; either TRBD1 or TRBD2 may supply D (7 bases each). CDR3 length: 15 amino acids. The germline V gene has CDR1 SQVTM and CDR2 ANQGSEA. Trimming removed 2 bases from V and 4 bases from J, with 17 bases in between. In DNA, the CDR3 is TGCAGCGTTGAACTCAGGGGGGGTATTGGAGAGACCCAGTACCTC. Translated, it gives CSVELRGGIGETQYL.

This clonotype has a handful of counts. The V call is TRBV5-1, the J call TRBJ2-5; 9 nucleotides match TRBD1. V trimming: 5 bases; J trimming: 3 bases; junction bases outside the gene matches: 5. CDR1 is SGHRS and CDR2 is YFSETQ in the germline V gene. CDR3 length: 14 residues. The CDR3 region is CASRPGTGKETQYF. The CDR3 nucleotides are TGCGCCAGCAGACCCGGGACAGGGAAAGAGACCCAGTACTTC.

Worth noting for this clonotype: An end of the junction differs from the germline gene, which may be a read error. The J gene is TRBJ1-2, the V gene TRBV11-2, with no clear D. CDR3 length: 13 amino acids. The germline gives CDR1 SGHAT, CDR2 FQNNGV. As DNA, the CDR3 is TGTACCAGGAGCCCGGACGGAATCTATGGCTACACCTTC. Amino acid sequence: CTRSPDGIYGYTF.

Regarding this clonotype: This could be a read error, since a much larger clone is one nucleotide away. The rearrangement links TRBV7-9 to TRBJ2-2, with a possible D match to TRBD2 (6 bases). The germline CDR1 and CDR2 sequences are SEHNR and FQNEAQ (reference sequence). This CDR3 contains 16 residues. The CDR3 is CASSLGGGTNSGELFF. In nucleotides, the CDR3 is TGTGCCAGCAGCTTAGGGGGCGGGACGAACAGCGGGGAGCTGTTTTTT.

This clonotype is a singleton in its sample. The genes are TRBV2 and TRBJ1-4; TRBD1 might be the D (5 bases). The CDR3 sequence is 14 residues long. V was clipped by 8 bases and J by 0 bases, with 10 bases between them. CDR1 is SNHLY, CDR2 FYNNEI, per germline. The CDR3 is CASGKTATNEKLFF. The CDR3, as DNA: TGTGCCAGCGGGAAGACAGCAACTAATGAAAAACTGTTTTTT.

This rearrangement joins TRBV6-1 to TRBJ2-4, with 8 bases matching TRBD1. CDR1 MNHNS and CDR2 SASEGT come from the germline V gene. J lost 3 bases, V lost 10 bases, and 11 bases had no gene match. The CDR3 length is 15 residues. Here the CDR3 DNA reads TGTGCCAACAGCGAACTGGGACAGGACAAAAACATTCAGTACTTC. Translated, it gives CANSELGQDKNIQYF.

The rearrangement joins TRBV5-1 to TRBJ1-5; no firm D call. The V end lost 7 bases, the J end lost 5 bases, and 13 bases lay between the germline ends. Germline V CDR1 and CDR2: SGHRS, YFSETQ. This CDR3 is 13 amino acids long. CDR3 protein: CASSILWDQPQHF. The CDR3 coding sequence is TGCGCCAGCTCAATCCTGTGGGATCAGCCCCAGCATTTT.

With respect to this clonotype: Likely a read error: the CDR3 ends without its conserved phenylalanine or tryptophan. The V gene is TRBV14, the J gene TRBJ2-3, with no clear D. The CDR3 consists of 13 residues. The germline V gene has CDR1 SGHDN and CDR2 FVKESK. The V gene lost 0 bases and the J gene lost 10 bases, with 11 bases spanning the gap. The DNA for the CDR3 is TGTGCCAGCAGCCAAGAAACTTGGTCAGCGCAGTATCTT. This sequence encodes CASSQETWSAQYL.

This clonotype appeared once. One junction end disagrees with the germline gene, perhaps due to a read error. The chain uses TRBV11-2 and TRBJ2-3; unclear D gene. The germline V gene encodes CDR1 SGHAT and CDR2 FQNNGV. The CDR3 runs to 12 residues. The CDR3 region has the DNA TGTGCTAGCAGCCCCTGGACGAATACGCAGTATTTT. Its translation is CASSPWTNTQYF.

This clonotype occurred once. Germline is not matched at one junction end, which may reflect a read error. The genes are TRBV5-4 and TRBJ2-2, with D perhaps TRBD2 (5 bases). Germline V gene lookup returns CDR1 SGHNT and CDR2 YYREEE (reference sequence). The CDR3 has 15 residues. In DNA form, the CDR3 reads TGTGCCAGGAGCTTGTTCGAGCGGAACAGCGGGGAGCTGTTTTTT. Encoded protein: CARSLFERNSGELFF. Full variable domain (missing parts from reference TRBV5-4 and TRBJ2-2): ETGVTQSPTHLIKTRGQQVTLRCSSQSGHNTVSWYQQALGQGPQFIFQYYREEENGRGNFPPRFSGLQFPNYSSELNVNALELDDSALYLCARSLFERNSGELFFGEGSRLTVL.

As concerns this clonotype: This may stem from a read error, because a much larger clone lies one nucleotide away. A read error is likely, as this CDR3 ends without the conserved phenylalanine or tryptophan. V gene TRBV28 combines with J gene TRBJ2-1; TRBD2 agrees at 12 bases. V was pared by 5 bases and J by 9 bases, with 5 bases of the junction left unmatched. This CDR3 has 14 residues. Germline V gives CDR1 MDHEN, CDR2 SYDVKM. CDR3: CASSLAGGLFEQFL. CDR3 in DNA: TGTGCCAGCAGTCTAGCGGGAGGGCTCTTTGAGCAGTTCCTC.

As concerns this clonotype: A much more abundant neighbour one base away suggests this may be a read error. The V and J genes are TRBV5-1 and TRBJ2-1; D perhaps matches TRBD1 (6 bases). This CDR3 has 18 amino acids. The V and J ends lost 3 bases and 4 bases respectively, with 23 bases between them. Looked up from germline, CDR1 is SGHRS and CDR2 is YFSETQ. This CDR3 reads CASSSSPRDTSHYNEQFF. DNA of the CDR3: TGCGCCAGCAGCTCGAGCCCCCGGGACACCTCACATTACAATGAGCAGTTCTTC.

As concerns this clonotype: One end of the junction is discordant with germline, which a read error may explain. The gene calls are TRBV6-5 and TRBJ2-1, with D tentatively TRBD1 or TRBD2 (5 bases each). The germline CDR1 and CDR2 sequences are MNHEY and SVGAGI. This CDR3 has 15 residues. DNA for the CDR3: TGTCCCAGCAGGGTAGGGACCTCCAACCTCAATGAGCAGTTCTTC. This sequence encodes CPSRVGTSNLNEQFF.

This chain uses TRBV10-2 with TRBJ1-5, with 9 bases identical to TRBD1. J was trimmed by 16 bases and V by 6 bases; bases with no gene match: 16. The CDR3 is made up of 14 amino acids. Germline V lookup: CDR1 WSHSY, CDR2 SAAADI. The CDR3 DNA sequence: TGCGCCAGCAGACGGGACAGGGAAGATCAGCCTCACCATTTT. Translated: CASRRDREDQPHHF.

The table lists this clonotype with many counts. This chain uses TRBV5-6 with TRBJ1-5; D might be TRBD1 (5 bases). There are 16 residues in the CDR3. Deletions cut 0 bases from V and 0 bases from J, with 10 bases between. Looked up from germline, CDR1 is SGHDT and CDR2 is YYEEEE. The CDR3 spells CASSLGPGNSNQPQHF. The DNA for the CDR3 is TGTGCCAGCAGCTTGGGCCCAGGGAATAGCAATCAGCCCCAGCATTTT.

As for this clonotype: Mismatch with germline at one junction end may stem from a read error. The chain has TRBV12-3 or TRBV12-4 and TRBJ1-1; 7 positions match TRBD1. The CDR3 loop spans 14 amino acids. The CDR3 DNA sequence: TGTCCCAGCAGACACGACAGGGCAGGGACTGAAGCTTTCTTT. Protein sequence: CPSRHDRAGTEAFF.

Concerning this clonotype: It is likely a read error, because the conserved phenylalanine at the end of the CDR3 is missing. V is TRBV18 and J is TRBJ2-2; 7 positions match TRBD1. V was clipped by 3 bases and J by 6 bases; unmatched bases: 7. The CDR3 totals 15 residues. The germline CDR1 and CDR2 sequences are KGHSH and LQKENI. The DNA of the CDR3 is TGTGCCAGCTCACCCTTAATGACAGGGCCCGGGGAGCTGTTTTTG. The encoded protein is CASSPLMTGPGELFL.

This chain uses TRBV6-5 with TRBJ1-2, with TRBD1 matching 7 bases. V trimming: 5 bases; J trimming: 10 bases; junction bases outside the gene matches: 16. Germline CDR1 and CDR2: MNHEY and SVGAGI. This CDR3 has 15 amino acids. CDR3 amino acids: CASSHQQGRVRDYTF. CDR3 nucleotides: TGTGCCAGCAGTCATCAACAGGGGCGGGTCCGTGACTACACCTTC.

As for this clonotype: A read error may account for a junction end that differs from germline. This rearrangement joins TRBV19 to TRBJ2-3; TRBD1 matches at 8 bases. The CDR3 spans 14 residues. Germline loops: CDR1 LNHDA, CDR2 SQIVND (reference sequence). Here the CDR3 reads CASRRQGNTDTLYF. The CDR3 DNA reads TGTGCCAGTAGACGACAGGGGAACACAGATACGCTGTATTTT. Supplemented by reference TRBV19 and TRBJ2-3, the full variable domain reads DGGITQSPKYLFRKEGQNVTLSCEQNLNHDAMYWYRQDPGQGLRLIYYSQIVNDFQKGDIAEGYSVSREKKESFPLTVTSAQKNPTAFYLCASRRQGNTDTLYFGPGTRLTVL.

Notes on this clonotype: The CDR3 end shows no conserved phenylalanine or tryptophan, and so a read error is likely. The chain couples TRBV12-3 or TRBV12-4 to TRBJ2-5; TRBD1 is a possible D gene (6 bases). V shed 5 bases and J shed 2 bases, with 18 bases lying between them. The CDR3 extends over 16 amino acids. The chain's CDR3 is CASSTRDMAAQETQYS. DNA of the CDR3: TGTGCCAGCAGTACCCGGGACATGGCGGCTCAAGAGACCCAGTACTCC.

On this clonotype: A much larger clone differs from this one at a single base, so this may be a read error. The rearrangement joins TRBV6-2 or TRBV6-3 to TRBJ2-7; 8 bases map to TRBD2. The germline CDR1 and CDR2 sequences are MNHEY and SVGEGT. The V gene end was trimmed by 7 bases and the J gene end by 5 bases; junction bases not matched to a gene: 16. The CDR3 length is 16 residues. The CDR3 bases are TGTGCCAGCACCAACCCGGGGGCGGGAGGCCACCACGAGCAGTACTTC. This gives the protein CASTNPGAGGHHEQYF.

This clonotype appeared a single time. Written as DNA, the CDR3 is TGTGCCAGTACCAGAGCCACCGGGGAGCTGTTTTTT. It translates to CASTRATGELFF. The rearrangement links TRBV19 to TRBJ2-2; D is unclear. Germline values: CDR1 LNHDA, CDR2 SQIVND (reference sequence). Trimming cost V 7 bases and J 4 bases, with 7 bases left between them. The CDR3 runs to 12 residues.

A single count supports this clonotype. One junction end disagrees with the germline gene, perhaps due to a read error. J is TRBJ2-5 and V is TRBV5-4; 8 bases fit TRBD1. The germline V gene encodes CDR1 SGHNT and CDR2 YYREEE (reference sequence). The CDR3 consists of 14 residues. The DNA for the CDR3 is TGTGCCAGCAGCCAATCGACAGGGGACGGGACCCAATACTTC. Translating gives CASSQSTGDGTQYF.

To note about this clonotype: This may stem from a read error, because a much larger clone lies one nucleotide away. V and J are TRBV5-6 and TRBJ1-4, with TRBD1 identical over 7 bases. Germline V gives CDR1 SGHDT, CDR2 YYEEEE. Trimming took 1 base from V and 6 from J; bases not matched to a gene: 9. The CDR3 length is 16 residues. CDR3 residues: CASSLTGDSYYEKLFF. CDR3 bases: TGTGCCAGCAGCTTGACAGGGGACAGTTACTATGAAAAACTGTTTTTT.

In regard to this clonotype: A junction end diverges from the germline sequence, so it may reflect a read error. The chain carries TRBV18 and TRBJ2-1; D not resolved. The CDR3 consists of 14 residues. Germline CDR1 reads KGHSH; CDR2 reads LQKENI. This chain's CDR3 is CASLPQSSRNEQFF. CDR3 bases: TGTGCCAGCTTACCACAGAGCTCTCGCAATGAGCAGTTCTTC.

Regarding this clonotype: A junction boundary mismatches the germline segment, possibly from a read error. The genes are TRBV5-4 and TRBJ2-3, with TRBD1 as a possible D gene (6 bases). The germline gives CDR1 SGHNT, CDR2 YYREEE (reference sequence). The CDR3 has 16 amino acids. Written as DNA, the CDR3 is TGTACCAGCAGCTTGGCACCAGGGGCCGGCACAGATACGCGGTATTTT. Translation: CTSSLAPGAGTDTRYF.